The entry below gives a single T cell receptor (beta chain) sequence along with its context. Germline V gene sequence: CDR1 SNHLY, CDR2 FYNNEI. The CDR3 runs 14 residues. The V gene end was trimmed by 7 bases and the J gene end by 6 bases; junction bases not matched to a gene: 11. This entry comes from a study of CD8 T cells in Susac syndrome. RNA in amounts of about 0.45 to 1 ug was reverse transcribed with random hexamers. TCRdb redid the calling of the immunoSEQ multiplex PCR reads with MiXCR, one entry per CDR3 protein. The sample has around 140,000 distinct CDR3 sequences; approximately 93% are singletons.

This sequence joins TRBV2 and TRBJ2-7; TRBD2 aligns across 8 bases. The source of this sequence is a human donor in good health. Sequencing was done on a sample of CD4+ T cells from PBMCs. This chain's CDR3 is CASKGNGLALEQYF. CDR3 nucleotide sequence: TGTGCCAGCAAGGGAAACGGACTAGCCCTCGAGCAGTACTTC.